This entry lists 3 T cell receptor beta chains sequenced from one sample in a study of T cells after yellow fever vaccination. MiXCR, applied by TCRdb to the 5' RACE reads, yields one record per CDR3 protein. Among roughly 250,000 distinct CDR3 sequences listed, approximately 12% were seen once. The starting material was CD4+ T cells sorted from PBMCs, obtained 45 days after the yellow fever booster vaccination. The receptors shown here come from a man aged 30 to 39 who received the YFV17D yellow fever vaccine.

The chain couples TRBV6-6 to TRBJ2-3; no clear D gene. CDR3 length: 12 residues. Germline V gives CDR1 MNHNY, CDR2 SVGAGI (reference sequence). Between the trimmed V and J ends, which lost 5 bases and 6 bases, there was a span of 9 bases. The chain's CDR3 is CASSKARDTQYF. CDR3 bases: TGTGCCAGCAGTAAGGCACGCGATACGCAGTATTTT.

The chain combines TRBV5-1 with TRBJ2-1; D gene unclear. Germline-derived CDR1 and CDR2 are SGHRS and YFSETQ. This CDR3 spans 14 amino acids. V lost 4 bases and J 7 bases, leaving 15 bases between the germline ends. The CDR3 DNA follows: TGCGCCAGCAGCGAATTTGTGGGTCCTAATGAGCAGTTCTTC. It codes for CASSEFVGPNEQFF. The whole variable domain, filled in from reference TRBV5-1 and TRBJ2-1, reads KAGVTQTPRYLIKTRGQQVTLSCSPISGHRSVSWYQQTPGQGLQFLFEYFSETQRNKGNFPGRFSGRQFSNSRSEMNVSTLELGDSALYLCASSEFVGPNEQFFGPGTRLTVL.

This clonotype has just a few counts. This chain connects TRBV11-3 to TRBJ2-2; possibly TRBD1 for D (5 bases). With 1 base removed from V and 8 bases from J, the gap between germline ends came to 14 bases. The CDR3 is 15 residues long. Germline V lookup: CDR1 SGHNT, CDR2 YENEEA. This CDR3 reads CASSLVGQGDGELFF. CDR3 sequence (DNA): TGTGCCAGCAGCTTAGTCGGGCAGGGTGATGGGGAGCTGTTTTTT.